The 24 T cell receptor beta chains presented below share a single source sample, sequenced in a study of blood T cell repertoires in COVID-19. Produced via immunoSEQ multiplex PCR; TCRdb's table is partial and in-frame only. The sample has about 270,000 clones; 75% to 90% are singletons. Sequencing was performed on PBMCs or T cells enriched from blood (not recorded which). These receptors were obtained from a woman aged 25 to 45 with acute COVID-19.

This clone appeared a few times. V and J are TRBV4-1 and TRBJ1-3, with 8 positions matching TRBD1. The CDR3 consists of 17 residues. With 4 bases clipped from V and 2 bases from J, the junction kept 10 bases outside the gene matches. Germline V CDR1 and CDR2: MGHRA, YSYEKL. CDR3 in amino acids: CASSLQGARPAGNTIYF. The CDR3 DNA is TGCGCCAGCAGCCTCCAGGGGGCCCGGCCCGCTGGAAACACCATATATTTT.

Here the CDR3 reads CASSMGTGTGKDQPQHF. The DNA of the CDR3 is TGTGCCAGTAGTATGGGGACCGGGACAGGAAAGGATCAGCCCCAGCATTTT. This sequence joins TRBV19 and TRBJ1-5; 8 bases align to TRBD1. The CDR3 has 17 residues. CDR1 is LNHDA and CDR2 is SQIVND in the germline V gene (reference sequence). The V segment lost 3 bases and the J segment 5 bases; nucleotides outside the gene matches: 12.

The CDR3 spells CAGHRGYGYTF. The CDR3 region has the DNA TGTGCCGGCCACAGGGGTTATGGCTACACCTTC. This chain joins TRBV2 and TRBJ1-2, with 7 bases lining up with TRBD1. Losses at the gene ends were 11 bases for V and 5 bases for J; bases not matched to a gene: 5. This CDR3 has 11 amino acids. Per the germline V gene, CDR1 is SNHLY and CDR2 is FYNNEI.

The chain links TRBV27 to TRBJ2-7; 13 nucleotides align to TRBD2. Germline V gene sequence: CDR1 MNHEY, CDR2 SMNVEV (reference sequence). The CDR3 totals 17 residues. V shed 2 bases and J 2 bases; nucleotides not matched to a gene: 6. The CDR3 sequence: CASSLAPGTSGTYEQYF. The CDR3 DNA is TGTGCCAGCAGTTTAGCCCCCGGGACTAGCGGGACCTACGAGCAGTACTTC.

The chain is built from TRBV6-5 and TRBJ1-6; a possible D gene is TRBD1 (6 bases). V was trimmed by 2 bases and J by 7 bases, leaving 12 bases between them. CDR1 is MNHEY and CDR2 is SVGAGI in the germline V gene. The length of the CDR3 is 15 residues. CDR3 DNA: TGTGCCAGCAGTTACGGTACAGGGTCGAATTCACCCCTCCACTTT. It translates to CASSYGTGSNSPLHF.

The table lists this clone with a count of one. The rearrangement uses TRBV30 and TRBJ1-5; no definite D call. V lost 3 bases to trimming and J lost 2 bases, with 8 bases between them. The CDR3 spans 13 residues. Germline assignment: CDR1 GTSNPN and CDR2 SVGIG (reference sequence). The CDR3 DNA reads TGTGCCTGGAGCCCAAGCGGCAATCAGCCCCAGCATTTT. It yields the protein CAWSPSGNQPQHF.

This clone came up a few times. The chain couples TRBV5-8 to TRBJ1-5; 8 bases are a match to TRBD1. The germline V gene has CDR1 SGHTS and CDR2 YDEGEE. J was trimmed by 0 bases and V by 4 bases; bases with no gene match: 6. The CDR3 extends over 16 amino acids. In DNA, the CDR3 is TGTGCCAGCAGCACTGGACAGGGTGGTAGCAATCAGCCCCAGCATTTT. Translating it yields CASSTGQGGSNQPQHF.

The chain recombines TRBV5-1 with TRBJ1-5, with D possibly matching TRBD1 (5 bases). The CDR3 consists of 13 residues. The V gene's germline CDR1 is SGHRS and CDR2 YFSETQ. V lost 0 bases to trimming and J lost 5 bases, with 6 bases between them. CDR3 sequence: CASSLAGDQPQHF. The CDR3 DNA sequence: TGCGCCAGCAGCTTGGCGGGGGATCAGCCCCAGCATTTT.

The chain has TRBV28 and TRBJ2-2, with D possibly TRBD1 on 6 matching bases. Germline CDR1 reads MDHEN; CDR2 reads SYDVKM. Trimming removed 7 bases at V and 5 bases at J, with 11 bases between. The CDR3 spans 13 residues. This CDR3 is CASTIGGTGELFF. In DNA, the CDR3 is TGTGCCAGCACAATAGGGGGAACCGGGGAGCTGTTTTTT.

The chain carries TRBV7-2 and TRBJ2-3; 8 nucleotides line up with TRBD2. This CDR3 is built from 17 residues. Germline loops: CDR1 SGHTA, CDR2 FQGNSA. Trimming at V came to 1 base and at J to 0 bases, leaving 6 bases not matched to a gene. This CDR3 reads CASSLGAGGPSTDTQYF. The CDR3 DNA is TGTGCCAGCAGCTTAGGTGCGGGAGGCCCTAGCACAGATACGCAGTATTTT.

CDR3 region: CASSEFLAGTRSYEQYF. The CDR3 DNA reads as TGTGCCAGCAGTGAATTCTTGGCGGGTACGCGGAGCTACGAGCAGTACTTC. The chain recombines TRBV6-1 with TRBJ2-7; D may be TRBD2 (5 bases). The CDR3 length is 17 residues. Trimming removed 2 bases from V and 3 bases from J, with 20 bases in between. From germline, CDR1 is MNHNS and CDR2 SASEGT.

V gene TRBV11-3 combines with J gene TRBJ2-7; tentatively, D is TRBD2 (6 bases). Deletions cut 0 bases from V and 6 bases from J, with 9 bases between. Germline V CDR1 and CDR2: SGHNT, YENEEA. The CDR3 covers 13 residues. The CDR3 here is CASSLDYGGEQYF. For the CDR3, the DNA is TGTGCCAGCAGCTTAGATTACGGGGGCGAGCAGTACTTC. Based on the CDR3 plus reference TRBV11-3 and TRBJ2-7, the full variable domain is EAGVVQSPRYKIIEKKQPVAFWCNPISGHNTLYWYLQNLGQGPELLIRYENEEAVDDSQLPKDRFSAERLKGVDSTLKIQPAELGDSAVYLCASSLDYGGEQYFGPGTRLTVT.

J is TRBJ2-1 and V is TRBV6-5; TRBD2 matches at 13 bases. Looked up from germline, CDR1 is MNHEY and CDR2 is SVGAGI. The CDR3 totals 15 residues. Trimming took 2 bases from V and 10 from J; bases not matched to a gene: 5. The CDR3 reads CASSYRTSGRGEQFF. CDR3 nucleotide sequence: TGTGCCAGCAGTTACCGGACTAGCGGGAGAGGGGAGCAGTTCTTC.

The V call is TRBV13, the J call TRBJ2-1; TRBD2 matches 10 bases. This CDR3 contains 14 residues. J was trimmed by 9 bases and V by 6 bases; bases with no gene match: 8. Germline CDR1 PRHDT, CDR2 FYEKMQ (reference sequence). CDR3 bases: TGTGCCAGCAGGGGGACTAGCGTTAGCGGTGAGCAGTTCTTC. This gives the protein CASRGTSVSGEQFF.

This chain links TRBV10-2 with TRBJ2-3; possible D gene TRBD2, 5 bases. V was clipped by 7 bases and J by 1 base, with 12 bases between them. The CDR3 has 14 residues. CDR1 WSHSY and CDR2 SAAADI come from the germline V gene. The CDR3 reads CASTPAERTDTQYF. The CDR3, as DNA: TGCGCCAGCACTCCAGCGGAGCGCACAGATACGCAGTATTTT.

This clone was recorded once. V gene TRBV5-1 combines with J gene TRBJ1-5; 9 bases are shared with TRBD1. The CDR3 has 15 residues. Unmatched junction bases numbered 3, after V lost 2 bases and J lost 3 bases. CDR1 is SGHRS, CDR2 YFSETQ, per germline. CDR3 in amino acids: CASSLQGAPNQPQHF. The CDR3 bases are TGCGCCAGCAGCTTACAGGGGGCACCCAATCAGCCCCAGCATTTT.

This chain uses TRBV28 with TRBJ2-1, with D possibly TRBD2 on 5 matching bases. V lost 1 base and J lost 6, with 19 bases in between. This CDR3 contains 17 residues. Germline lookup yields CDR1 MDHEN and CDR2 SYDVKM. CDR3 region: CASSLSRSGIKVNEQFF. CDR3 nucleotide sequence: TGTGCCAGCAGTTTATCGAGATCGGGGATTAAGGTCAATGAGCAGTTCTTC.

The DNA for the CDR3 is TGCGCCAGCAGCCCCCCCCCGTTCAATGAGCAGTTCTTC. Amino acids: CASSPPPFNEQFF. The chain joins TRBV5-1 to TRBJ2-1; D remains unclear. The V end was cut by 4 bases, the J end by 6 bases, with 11 bases between. The CDR3 extends over 13 amino acids. Germline V CDR1 and CDR2: SGHRS, YFSETQ.

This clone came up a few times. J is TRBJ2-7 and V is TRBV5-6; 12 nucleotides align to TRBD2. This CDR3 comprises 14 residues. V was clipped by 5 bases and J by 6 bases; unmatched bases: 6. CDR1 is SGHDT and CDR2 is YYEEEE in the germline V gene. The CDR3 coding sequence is TGTGCCAGCAGAAGACTAGCGGGAGCGGGCGAGCAGTACTTC. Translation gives CASRRLAGAGEQYF.

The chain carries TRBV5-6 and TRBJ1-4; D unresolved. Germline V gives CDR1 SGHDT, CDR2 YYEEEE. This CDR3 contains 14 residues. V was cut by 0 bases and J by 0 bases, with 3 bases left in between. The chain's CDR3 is CASSLAATNEKLFF. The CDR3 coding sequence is TGTGCCAGCAGCTTGGCTGCAACTAATGAAAAACTGTTTTTT.

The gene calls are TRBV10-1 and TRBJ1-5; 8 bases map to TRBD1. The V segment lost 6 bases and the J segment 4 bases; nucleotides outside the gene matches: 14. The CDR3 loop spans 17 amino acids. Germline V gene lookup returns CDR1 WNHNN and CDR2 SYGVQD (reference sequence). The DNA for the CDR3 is TGCGCCAGCAGGGACAGGGATGCCCCTCGGGAAAATCAGCCCCAGCATTTT. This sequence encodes CASRDRDAPRENQPQHF.

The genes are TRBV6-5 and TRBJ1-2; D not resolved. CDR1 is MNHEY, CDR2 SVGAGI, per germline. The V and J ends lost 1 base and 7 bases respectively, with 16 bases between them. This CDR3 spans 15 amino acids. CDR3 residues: CASSYFSDIQSGYTF. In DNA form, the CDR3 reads TGTGCCAGCAGTTACTTTAGCGACATTCAGAGTGGCTACACCTTC.

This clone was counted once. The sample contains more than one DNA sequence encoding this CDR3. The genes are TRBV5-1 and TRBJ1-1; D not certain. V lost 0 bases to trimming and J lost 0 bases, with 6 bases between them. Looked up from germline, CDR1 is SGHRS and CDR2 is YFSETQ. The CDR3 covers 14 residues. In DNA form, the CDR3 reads TGCGCCAGCAGCTTGGCCAACTTGAACACTGAAGCTTTCTTT. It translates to CASSLANLNTEAFF.

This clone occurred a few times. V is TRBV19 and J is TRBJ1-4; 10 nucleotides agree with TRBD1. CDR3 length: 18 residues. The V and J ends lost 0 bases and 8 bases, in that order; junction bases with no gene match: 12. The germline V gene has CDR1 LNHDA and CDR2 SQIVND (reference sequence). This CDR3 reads CASSIEGQGDPHHEKLFF. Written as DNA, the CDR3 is TGTGCCAGTAGTATAGAAGGACAGGGGGACCCACACCACGAAAAACTGTTTTTT.